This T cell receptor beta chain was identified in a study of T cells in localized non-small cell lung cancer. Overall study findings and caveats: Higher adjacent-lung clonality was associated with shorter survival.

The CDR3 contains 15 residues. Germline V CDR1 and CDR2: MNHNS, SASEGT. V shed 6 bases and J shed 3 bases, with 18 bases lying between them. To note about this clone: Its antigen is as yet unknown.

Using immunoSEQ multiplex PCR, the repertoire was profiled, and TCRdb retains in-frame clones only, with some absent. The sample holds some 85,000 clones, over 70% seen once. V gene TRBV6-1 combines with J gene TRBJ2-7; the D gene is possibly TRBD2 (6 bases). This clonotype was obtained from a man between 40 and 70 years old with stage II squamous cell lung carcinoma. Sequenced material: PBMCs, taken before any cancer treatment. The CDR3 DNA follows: TGTGCCAGCAGGGAGGGGCGGGACCTGGGCTACGAGCAGTACTTC. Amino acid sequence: CASREGRDLGYEQYF.